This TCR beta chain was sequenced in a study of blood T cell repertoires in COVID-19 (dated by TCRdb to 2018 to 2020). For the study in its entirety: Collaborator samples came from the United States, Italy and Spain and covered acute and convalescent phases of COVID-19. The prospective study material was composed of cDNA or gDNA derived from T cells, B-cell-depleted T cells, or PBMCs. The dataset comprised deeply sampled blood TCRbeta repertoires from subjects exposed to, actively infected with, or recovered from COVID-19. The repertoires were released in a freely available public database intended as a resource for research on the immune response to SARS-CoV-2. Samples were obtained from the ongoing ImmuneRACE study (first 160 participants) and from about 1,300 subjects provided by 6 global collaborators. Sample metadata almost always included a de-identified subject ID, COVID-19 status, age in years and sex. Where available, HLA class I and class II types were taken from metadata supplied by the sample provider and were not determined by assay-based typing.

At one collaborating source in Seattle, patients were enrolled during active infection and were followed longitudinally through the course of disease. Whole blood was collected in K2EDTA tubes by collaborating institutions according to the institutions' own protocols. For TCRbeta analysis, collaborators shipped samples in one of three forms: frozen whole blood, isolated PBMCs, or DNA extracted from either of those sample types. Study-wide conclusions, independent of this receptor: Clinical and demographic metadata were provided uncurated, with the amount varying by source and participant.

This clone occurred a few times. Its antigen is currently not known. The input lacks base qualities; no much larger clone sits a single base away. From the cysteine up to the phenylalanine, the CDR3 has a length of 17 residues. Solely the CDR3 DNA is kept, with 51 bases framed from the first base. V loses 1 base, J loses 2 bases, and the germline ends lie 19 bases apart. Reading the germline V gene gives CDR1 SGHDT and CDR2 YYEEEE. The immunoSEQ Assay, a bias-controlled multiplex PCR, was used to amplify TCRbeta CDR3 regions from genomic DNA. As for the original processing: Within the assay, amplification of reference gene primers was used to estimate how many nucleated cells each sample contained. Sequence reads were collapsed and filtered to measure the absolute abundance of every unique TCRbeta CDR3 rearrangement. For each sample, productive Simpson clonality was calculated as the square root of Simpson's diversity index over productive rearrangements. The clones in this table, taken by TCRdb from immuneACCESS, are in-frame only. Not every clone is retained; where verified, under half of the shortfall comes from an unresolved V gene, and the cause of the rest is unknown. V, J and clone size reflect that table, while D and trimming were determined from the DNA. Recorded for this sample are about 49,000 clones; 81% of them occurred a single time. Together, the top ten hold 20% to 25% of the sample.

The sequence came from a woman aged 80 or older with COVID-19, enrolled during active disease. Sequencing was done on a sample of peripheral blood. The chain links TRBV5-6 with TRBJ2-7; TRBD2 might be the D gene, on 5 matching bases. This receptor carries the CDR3 CASSLLSSLALAYEQYF. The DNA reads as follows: TGTGCCAGCAGCTTGTTGTCTAGTCTAGCCCTCGCCTACGAGCAGTACTTC.